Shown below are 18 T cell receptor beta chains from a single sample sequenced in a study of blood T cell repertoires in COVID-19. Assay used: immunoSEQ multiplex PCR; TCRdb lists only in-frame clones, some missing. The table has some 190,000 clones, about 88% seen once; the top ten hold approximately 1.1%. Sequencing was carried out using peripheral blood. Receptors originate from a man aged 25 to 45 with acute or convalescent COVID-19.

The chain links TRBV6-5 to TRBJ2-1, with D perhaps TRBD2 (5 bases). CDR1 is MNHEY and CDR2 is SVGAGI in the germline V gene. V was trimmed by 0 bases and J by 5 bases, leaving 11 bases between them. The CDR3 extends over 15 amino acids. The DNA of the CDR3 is TGTGCCAGCAGTTACTCCACCTCGACTAACAATGAGCAGTTCTTC. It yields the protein CASSYSTSTNNEQFF.

CDR3 nucleotide sequence: TGTGCCAGCAGCGCAACAGGGCTTATAGCCAAAAACATTCAGTACTTC. This encodes CASSATGLIAKNIQYF. The chain uses TRBV3-1 (or the pseudogene TRBV3-2) and TRBJ2-4; D perhaps matches TRBD1 (6 bases). Germline V gives CDR1 LGHDT, CDR2 YNNKEL (reference sequence). Between the trimmed V and J ends, which lost 5 bases and 0 bases, there was a span of 14 bases. CDR3 length equals 16 residues.

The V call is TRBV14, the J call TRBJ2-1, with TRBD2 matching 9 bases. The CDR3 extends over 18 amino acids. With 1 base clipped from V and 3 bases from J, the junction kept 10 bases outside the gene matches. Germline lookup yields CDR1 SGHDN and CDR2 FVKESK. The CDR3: CASSQGGSGSSSYNEQFF. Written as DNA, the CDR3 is TGTGCCAGCAGCCAAGGAGGTAGCGGGAGTAGTAGCTACAATGAGCAGTTCTTC.

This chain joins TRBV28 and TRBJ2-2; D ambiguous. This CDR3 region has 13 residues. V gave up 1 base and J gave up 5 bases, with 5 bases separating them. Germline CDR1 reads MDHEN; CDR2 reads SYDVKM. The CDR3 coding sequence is TGTGCCAGCAGTTTATCCTCGACCGGGGAGCTGTTTTTT. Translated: CASSLSSTGELFF. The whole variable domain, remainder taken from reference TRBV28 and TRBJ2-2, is DVKVTQSSRYLVKRTGEKVFLECVQDMDHENMFWYRQDPGLGLRLIYFSYDVKMKEKGDIPEGYSVSREKKERFSLILESASTNQTSMYLCASSLSSTGELFFGEGSRLTVL.

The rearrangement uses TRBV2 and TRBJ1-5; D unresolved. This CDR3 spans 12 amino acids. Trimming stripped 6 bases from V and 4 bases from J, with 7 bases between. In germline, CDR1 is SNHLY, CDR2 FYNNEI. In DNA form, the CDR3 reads TGTGCCAGCAGGCCACAGAATCAGCCCCAGCATTTT. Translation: CASRPQNQPQHF.

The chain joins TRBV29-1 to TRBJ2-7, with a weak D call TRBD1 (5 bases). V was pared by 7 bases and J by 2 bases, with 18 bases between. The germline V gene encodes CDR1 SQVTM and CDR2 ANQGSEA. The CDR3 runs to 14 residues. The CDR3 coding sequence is TGCAGCGCCCAGGGCCCTACTGACCCCTACGAGCAGTACTTC. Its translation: CSAQGPTDPYEQYF.

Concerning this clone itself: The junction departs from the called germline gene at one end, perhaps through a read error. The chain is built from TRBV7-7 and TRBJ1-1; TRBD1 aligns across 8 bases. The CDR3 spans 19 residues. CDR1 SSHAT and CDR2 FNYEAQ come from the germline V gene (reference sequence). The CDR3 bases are TGTGCTAGCAGCCCGTCACCCGGGACAGGCCGCCTAATGAACACTGAAGCTTTCTTT. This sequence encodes CASSPSPGTGRLMNTEAFF.

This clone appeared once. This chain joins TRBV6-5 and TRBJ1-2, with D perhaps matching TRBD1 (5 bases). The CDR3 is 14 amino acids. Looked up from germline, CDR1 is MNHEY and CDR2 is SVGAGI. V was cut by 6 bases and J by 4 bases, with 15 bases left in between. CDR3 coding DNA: TGTGCCAGCAGCGACCCAGGGTACAGCTATGGCTACACCTTC. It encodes CASSDPGYSYGYTF.

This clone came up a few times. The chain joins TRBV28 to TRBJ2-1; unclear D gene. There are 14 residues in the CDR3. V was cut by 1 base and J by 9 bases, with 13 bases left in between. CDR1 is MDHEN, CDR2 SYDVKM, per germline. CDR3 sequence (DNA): TGTGCCAGCAGTTTATCATACAGTGTCAGTGAGCAGTTCTTC. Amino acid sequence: CASSLSYSVSEQFF.

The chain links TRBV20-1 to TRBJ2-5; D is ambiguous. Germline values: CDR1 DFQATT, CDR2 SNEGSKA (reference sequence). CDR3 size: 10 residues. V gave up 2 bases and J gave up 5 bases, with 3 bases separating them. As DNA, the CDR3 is TGCAGTGCTAGACTGGAGACCCAGTACTTC. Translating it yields CSARLETQYF.

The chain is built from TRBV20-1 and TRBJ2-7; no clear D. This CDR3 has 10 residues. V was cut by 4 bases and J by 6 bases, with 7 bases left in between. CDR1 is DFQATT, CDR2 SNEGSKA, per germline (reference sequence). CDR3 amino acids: CSAKRGEQYF. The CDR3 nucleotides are TGCAGTGCTAAGAGAGGCGAGCAGTACTTC.

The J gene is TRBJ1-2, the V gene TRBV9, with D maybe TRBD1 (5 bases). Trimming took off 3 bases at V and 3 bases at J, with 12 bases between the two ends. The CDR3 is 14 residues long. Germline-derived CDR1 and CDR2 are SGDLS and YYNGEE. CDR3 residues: CASSDPGWDYGYTF. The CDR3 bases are TGTGCCAGCAGCGATCCAGGGTGGGACTATGGCTACACCTTC.

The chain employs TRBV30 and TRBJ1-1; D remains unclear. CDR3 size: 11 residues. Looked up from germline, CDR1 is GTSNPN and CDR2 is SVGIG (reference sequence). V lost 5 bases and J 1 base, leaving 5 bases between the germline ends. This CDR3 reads CAWYKNTEAFF. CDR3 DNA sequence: TGTGCCTGGTATAAGAACACTGAAGCTTTCTTT.

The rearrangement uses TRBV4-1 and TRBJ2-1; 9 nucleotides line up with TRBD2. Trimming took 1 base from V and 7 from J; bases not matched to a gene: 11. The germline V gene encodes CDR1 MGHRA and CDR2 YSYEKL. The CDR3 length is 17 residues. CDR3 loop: CASSQVAAGGSGNEQFF. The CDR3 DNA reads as TGCGCCAGCAGCCAAGTGGCAGCGGGAGGCTCGGGAAATGAGCAGTTCTTC.

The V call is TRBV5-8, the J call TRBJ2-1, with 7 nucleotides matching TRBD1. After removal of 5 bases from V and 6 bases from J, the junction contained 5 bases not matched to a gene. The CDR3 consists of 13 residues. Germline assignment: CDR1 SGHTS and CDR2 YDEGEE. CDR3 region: CASRSSGGNEQFF. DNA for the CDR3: TGTGCCAGCAGGTCGTCAGGGGGCAATGAGCAGTTCTTC.

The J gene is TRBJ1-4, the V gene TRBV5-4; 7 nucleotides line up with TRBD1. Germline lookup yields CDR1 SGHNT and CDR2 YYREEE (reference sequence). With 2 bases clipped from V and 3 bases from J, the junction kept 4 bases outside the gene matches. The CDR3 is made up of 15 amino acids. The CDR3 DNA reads TGTGCCAGCAGCTTTAAGGGGGCGGCTAATGAAAAACTGTTTTTT. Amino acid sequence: CASSFKGAANEKLFF.

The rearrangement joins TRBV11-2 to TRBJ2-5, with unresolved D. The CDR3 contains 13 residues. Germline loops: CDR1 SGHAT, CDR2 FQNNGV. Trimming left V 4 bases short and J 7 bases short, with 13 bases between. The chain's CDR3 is CASSSHSAGTQYF. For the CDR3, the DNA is TGTGCCAGCAGCTCACACAGTGCCGGGACCCAGTACTTC.

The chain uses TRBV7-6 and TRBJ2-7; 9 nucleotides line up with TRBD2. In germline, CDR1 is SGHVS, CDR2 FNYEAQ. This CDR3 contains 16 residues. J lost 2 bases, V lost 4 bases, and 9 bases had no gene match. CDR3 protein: CASSSHQRGGAYEQYF. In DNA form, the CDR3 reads TGTGCCAGCAGCTCCCACCAGCGCGGGGGGGCCTACGAGCAGTACTTC.